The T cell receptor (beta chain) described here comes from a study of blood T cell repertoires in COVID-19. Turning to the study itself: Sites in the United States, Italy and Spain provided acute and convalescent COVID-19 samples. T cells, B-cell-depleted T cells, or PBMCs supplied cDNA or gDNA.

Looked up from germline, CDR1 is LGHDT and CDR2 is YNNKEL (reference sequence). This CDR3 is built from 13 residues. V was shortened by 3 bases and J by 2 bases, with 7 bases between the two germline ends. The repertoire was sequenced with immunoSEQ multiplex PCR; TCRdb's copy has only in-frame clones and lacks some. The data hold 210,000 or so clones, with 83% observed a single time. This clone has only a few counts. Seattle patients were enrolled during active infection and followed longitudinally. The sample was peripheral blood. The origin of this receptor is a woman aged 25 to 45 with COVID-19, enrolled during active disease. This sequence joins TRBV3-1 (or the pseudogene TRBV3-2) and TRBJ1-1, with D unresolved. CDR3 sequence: CASSQLANTEAFF. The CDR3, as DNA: TGTGCCAGCAGCCAGTTAGCAAACACTGAAGCTTTCTTT.